The entry below gives a single T cell receptor (beta chain) sequence along with its context. No antigen is known for it. Here immunoSEQ multiplex PCR was the method, and the copy in TCRdb shows in-frame clones only, minus some. The data hold approximately 20,000 clones, with 97% observed a single time. Looked up from germline, CDR1 is SNHLY and CDR2 is FYNNEI. V lost 5 bases to trimming and J lost 4 bases, with 6 bases between them. The CDR3 loop spans 12 amino acids. The data were obtained in a study of monozygotic twins with cystic fibrosis. The wider study: With approximately 15 PCR cycles, barcoded libraries came from three micrograms of fragmented DNA.

Study-level points and caveats: Monozygotic CF twin pairs shared significantly more nucleotide-identical clonotypes than unrelated CF individuals did. J usage was most co-twin-similar in 8 of 16 pairs, V in 13. Low clonality (median around 0.0095) suggested a mostly naive repertoire.

The clonotype comes from a girl between 5 and 17 years old with cystic fibrosis. Sequencing input: blood. The chain carries TRBV2 and TRBJ1-5, with D unclear. CDR3 in amino acids: CASSSGNQPQHF. The CDR3 DNA reads TGTGCCAGCAGTTCGGGGAATCAGCCCCAGCATTTT.